Presented here are 28 T cell receptor beta chains from one specimen sequenced in a study of neoadjuvant anti-PD-1 for oral cavity cancer. The repertoire was sequenced with immunoSEQ multiplex PCR; TCRdb's copy has only in-frame clones and lacks some. The sample carries about 62,000 clones, more than 60% recorded once. The specimen comprised PBMCs, sampled before nivolumab (anti-PD-1) treatment. These receptors were obtained from a person between 35 and 79 years old with oral cavity squamous cell carcinoma.

A few counts support this clone. The rearrangement uses TRBV28 and TRBJ2-1, with 7 nucleotides matching TRBD2. Trimming at V came to 5 bases and at J to 8 bases, leaving 18 bases not matched to a gene. Germline CDR1 is MDHEN and CDR2 is SYDVKM. This CDR3 is built from 17 residues. The chain's CDR3 is CASSDPREKRERDEQFF. In nucleotides, the CDR3 is TGTGCCAGCAGTGACCCGAGGGAGAAGCGGGAACGCGATGAGCAGTTCTTC.

This clone was counted a few times. Other nucleotide sequences from this sample produce the same CDR3. This chain joins TRBV19 and TRBJ2-2; 10 positions agree with TRBD1. The CDR3 covers 14 residues. V trimming: 9 bases; J trimming: 4 bases; junction bases outside the gene matches: 5. Germline values: CDR1 LNHDA, CDR2 SQIVND (reference sequence). Here the CDR3 reads CASRQGASTGELFF. CDR3 DNA: TGTGCCAGCCGACAGGGGGCGAGCACCGGGGAGCTGTTTTTT.

The chain joins TRBV27 to TRBJ2-3; TRBD2 matches at 15 bases. The CDR3 sequence is 16 residues long. Trimming removed 5 bases from V and 10 bases from J; junction bases left unmatched: 10. Germline values: CDR1 MNHEY, CDR2 SMNVEV (reference sequence). In nucleotides, the CDR3 is TGTGCCAGCAGTCCGGGACTAGCGGGGGGACTTCGGGCGCAGTATTTT. Protein sequence: CASSPGLAGGLRAQYF.

CDR3 DNA: TGTGCCAGCAGTCGGGAAGGGCTAGCGAGGGGCGAGCAGTACTTC. It translates to CASSREGLARGEQYF. The gene calls are TRBV6-1 and TRBJ2-7, with D possibly matching TRBD2 (6 bases). V was shortened by 5 bases and J by 6 bases, with 20 bases between the two germline ends. From germline, CDR1 is MNHNS and CDR2 SASEGT. This CDR3 spans 15 amino acids.

V and J are TRBV29-1 and TRBJ2-5; the D is unclear. V dropped 1 base and J dropped 4 bases, with 7 bases sitting between them. The germline CDR1 and CDR2 sequences are SQVTM and ANQGSEA. The CDR3 runs 12 residues. CDR3 in amino acids: CSVEGKGETQYF. The CDR3 DNA follows: TGCAGCGTTGAAGGAAAGGGAGAGACCCAGTACTTC.

The chain has TRBV5-1 and TRBJ2-7; the match to TRBD1 covers 7 bases. The CDR3 is made up of 13 amino acids. Germline V gene data show CDR1 as SGHRS and CDR2 as YFSETQ. V lost 4 bases and J lost 5; bases outside the gene matches: 6. The CDR3 loop reads CASSRDSSNEQYF. The DNA for the CDR3 is TGCGCCAGCAGCCGGGACAGTTCGAACGAGCAGTACTTC.

The rearrangement joins TRBV20-1 to TRBJ2-2; D unresolved. This CDR3 comprises 10 residues. Trimming removed 2 bases at V and 8 bases at J, with 3 bases between. CDR1 and CDR2 from the germline V gene are DFQATT and SNEGSKA (reference sequence). The CDR3 region has the DNA TGCAGTGCTAGACATGGGGAGCTGTTTTTT. This encodes CSARHGELFF.

This sequence joins TRBV12-5 and TRBJ1-1; D is unclear. This CDR3 is built from 14 residues. V was pared by 3 bases and J by 0 bases, with 8 bases between. Germline V gene sequence: CDR1 LGHNT, CDR2 FRNRAP. CDR3 bases: TGTGCTAGTGGTTTAGGCCAGCTGAACACTGAAGCTTTCTTT. Translation gives CASGLGQLNTEAFF.

The chain uses TRBV5-5 and TRBJ1-5; TRBD1 matches at 9 bases. This CDR3 has 15 amino acids. The V and J ends lost 0 bases and 7 bases, in that order; junction bases with no gene match: 5. Germline loops: CDR1 SGHKS, CDR2 YYEKEE (reference sequence). CDR3 nucleotide sequence: TGTGCCAGCAGCTTGGTGGACAGGGGAAACCAGCCCCAGCATTTT. Translated: CASSLVDRGNQPQHF.

The rearrangement joins TRBV7-6 to TRBJ2-2; 10 nucleotides line up with TRBD1. V gave up 10 bases and J gave up 5 bases; unmatched junction bases: 10. The CDR3 is made up of 15 amino acids. The V gene's germline CDR1 is SGHVS and CDR2 FNYEAQ. The CDR3, as DNA: TGTGCCACTCTACCGGGACAGGGGATTACCGGGGAGCTGTTTTTT. This translates into CATLPGQGITGELFF. Full variable domain (rest looked up from reference TRBV7-6 and TRBJ2-2): GAGVSQSPRYKVTKRGQDVALRCDPISGHVSLYWYRQALGQGPEFLTYFNYEAQQDKSGLPNDRFSAERPEGSISTLTIQRTEQRDSAMYRCATLPGQGITGELFFGEGSRLTVL.

This chain joins TRBV4-2 and TRBJ2-3; D might be TRBD1 (7 bases). V was trimmed by 0 bases and J by 2 bases, leaving 18 bases between them. Germline V lookup: CDR1 LGHNA, CDR2 YNFKEQ. The CDR3 sequence is 18 residues long. The DNA of the CDR3 is TGTGCCAGCAGCCAAGAAGGCAGGGGGGCCCAGTCCACAGATACGCAGTATTTT. Protein sequence: CASSQEGRGAQSTDTQYF.

The chain joins TRBV5-1 to TRBJ2-5; 10 bases map to TRBD2. Unmatched junction bases numbered 7, after V lost 4 bases and J lost 7 bases. Germline V CDR1 and CDR2: SGHRS, YFSETQ. The CDR3 is 14 residues long. CDR3 region: CASSSTSGEGTQYF. As DNA, the CDR3 is TGCGCCAGCAGCAGCACTAGCGGGGAGGGGACCCAGTACTTC.

The chain carries TRBV2 and TRBJ2-1; 9 bases map to TRBD1. The CDR3 is 15 residues long. V lost 6 bases to trimming and J lost 2 bases; unmatched junction nucleotides: 5. The V gene's germline CDR1 is SNHLY and CDR2 FYNNEI. CDR3: CASRTDRGAYNEQFF. In DNA form, the CDR3 reads TGTGCCAGCAGGACGGACAGGGGAGCCTACAATGAGCAGTTCTTC.

The rearrangement joins TRBV7-2 to TRBJ2-7; D is perhaps TRBD2 (5 bases). The germline CDR1 and CDR2 sequences are SGHTA and FQGNSA. CDR3 length: 16 amino acids. The V end lost 5 bases, the J end lost 3 bases, and 20 bases lay between the germline ends. CDR3 protein: CASSPLWEFGDYEQYF. The CDR3 DNA reads TGTGCCAGCAGCCCCCTGTGGGAGTTTGGAGACTACGAGCAGTACTTC.

The V and J genes are TRBV25-1 and TRBJ1-2; D might be TRBD1 (5 bases). Trimming took off 3 bases at V and 0 bases at J, with 20 bases between the two ends. The CDR3 is 18 amino acids. From germline, CDR1 is MGHDK and CDR2 SYGVNS. The CDR3 DNA is TGTGCCAGCAGTGATACCTTAATTGGGGACCAAGCTAACTATGGCTACACCTTC. It codes for CASSDTLIGDQANYGYTF.

V and J are TRBV19 and TRBJ1-5, with D maybe TRBD1 (5 bases). V was pared by 4 bases and J by 4 bases, with 11 bases between. In germline, CDR1 is LNHDA, CDR2 SQIVND (reference sequence). The CDR3 totals 14 residues. The CDR3 bases are TGTGCCAGTAGTACACAGGCCTATAATCAGCCCCAGCATTTT. This sequence encodes CASSTQAYNQPQHF. Filled out from reference TRBV19 and TRBJ1-5, the complete variable domain reads DGGITQSPKYLFRKEGQNVTLSCEQNLNHDAMYWYRQDPGQGLRLIYYSQIVNDFQKGDIAEGYSVSREKKESFPLTVTSAQKNPTAFYLCASSTQAYNQPQHFGDGTRLSIL.

The chain uses TRBV30 and TRBJ1-1; no clear D. This CDR3 is built from 10 residues. The V gene lost 3 bases and the J gene lost 10 bases, with 9 bases spanning the gap. Germline-derived CDR1 and CDR2 are GTSNPN and SVGIG (reference sequence). CDR3 amino acids: CAWRTNPAFF. As DNA, the CDR3 is TGTGCCTGGAGGACAAACCCAGCTTTCTTT.

The rearrangement links TRBV5-1 to TRBJ2-1; 11 bases agree with TRBD1. This CDR3 region has 14 residues. Germline CDR1 and CDR2: SGHRS and YFSETQ. V lost 3 bases, J lost 8 bases, and 4 bases stayed unmatched. This CDR3 reads CASSSGQGAYEQFF. The CDR3 coding sequence is TGCGCCAGCAGCTCCGGACAGGGGGCCTATGAGCAGTTCTTC.

Comment on this clone: Other DNA sequences of this sample code for an identical CDR3. The rearrangement uses TRBV10-2 and TRBJ1-5, with 7 nucleotides matching TRBD1. Germline V gene sequence: CDR1 WSHSY, CDR2 SAAADI. CDR3 size: 14 residues. The ends lost 6 bases at V and 2 bases at J; junction bases unmatched: 4. CDR3 DNA: TGCGCCAGCAGGTACGGACAGGGCAATCAGCCCCAGCATTTT. Residues: CASRYGQGNQPQHF.

The chain uses TRBV29-1 and TRBJ2-1; a possible D gene is TRBD1 (6 bases). CDR3 length equals 16 residues. Germline loops: CDR1 SQVTM, CDR2 ANQGSEA. Trimming stripped 2 bases from V and 1 base from J, with 15 bases between. In nucleotides, the CDR3 is TGCAGCGTTGAAAACCCAACAGGGAGTTCCTACAATGAGCAGTTCTTC. Amino acids: CSVENPTGSSYNEQFF.

The rearrangement links TRBV11-2 to TRBJ2-7, with D tentatively TRBD2 (6 bases). Per germline, CDR1 SGHAT and CDR2 FQNNGV. This CDR3 has 16 residues. V was pared by 5 bases and J by 0 bases, with 17 bases between. In DNA form, the CDR3 reads TGTGCCAGCAGCCCCGATAGCGGAGGGAGCTCCTACGAGCAGTACTTC. It specifies CASSPDSGGSSYEQYF.

The chain carries TRBV5-8 and TRBJ2-7, with TRBD1 matching 8 bases. The V gene's germline CDR1 is SGHTS and CDR2 YDEGEE. The CDR3 has 14 amino acids. Trimming removed 2 bases from V and 5 bases from J; junction bases left unmatched: 6. Here the CDR3 reads CASSLGQGRNEQYF. DNA of the CDR3: TGTGCCAGCAGCTTAGGACAGGGAAGAAACGAGCAGTACTTC.

This chain connects TRBV13 to TRBJ1-1; 7 nucleotides agree with TRBD1. CDR3 length equals 12 residues. V lost 3 bases and J lost 10; bases outside the gene matches: 5. Germline V gene sequence: CDR1 PRHDT, CDR2 FYEKMQ (reference sequence). The CDR3 region is CASSFRQGGAFF. The DNA of the CDR3 is TGTGCCAGCAGCTTCCGACAGGGAGGAGCTTTCTTT. The full variable domain, its missing parts supplied by reference TRBV13 and TRBJ1-1, is AAGVIQSPRHLIKEKRETATLKCYPIPRHDTVYWYQQGPGQDPQFLISFYEKMQSDKGSIPDRFSAQQFSDYHSELNMSSLELGDSALYFCASSFRQGGAFFGQGTRLTVV.

The genes are TRBV6-5 and TRBJ1-1; possible D gene TRBD1, 5 bases. The CDR3 runs to 13 residues. CDR1 and CDR2 from the germline V gene are MNHEY and SVGAGI. V lost 2 bases to trimming and J lost 3 bases, with 7 bases between them. The CDR3 loop is CASSYRGDTEAFF. As DNA, the CDR3 is TGTGCCAGCAGTTACAGGGGAGACACTGAAGCTTTCTTT.

The rearrangement joins TRBV18 to TRBJ1-1, with no clear D. Trimming took off 6 bases at V and 1 base at J, with 9 bases between the two ends. CDR3 length equals 13 residues. From germline, CDR1 is KGHSH and CDR2 LQKENI. In nucleotides, the CDR3 is TGTGCCAGCTCCCTAAAGGAGAACACTGAAGCTTTCTTT. It specifies CASSLKENTEAFF.

About this clone itself: The sample holds other DNA sequences that translate to the same CDR3. The J gene is TRBJ1-1, the V gene TRBV5-1; D uncertain. V was clipped by 1 base and J by 2 bases, with 6 bases between them. The CDR3 consists of 13 residues. Germline CDR1 is SGHRS and CDR2 is YFSETQ. The CDR3 nucleotides are TGCGCCAGCAGCTTGTCTACCAACACTGAAGCTTTCTTT. Its translation: CASSLSTNTEAFF.

This clone was recorded a few times. The V and J genes are TRBV7-9 and TRBJ1-5; D not resolved. V dropped 1 base and J dropped 0 bases, with 10 bases sitting between them. This CDR3 is built from 16 residues. Germline V gives CDR1 SEHNR, CDR2 FQNEAQ (reference sequence). This CDR3 is CASSLEVGGSNQPQHF. CDR3 DNA sequence: TGTGCCAGCAGCTTAGAGGTAGGCGGTAGCAATCAGCCCCAGCATTTT.

The chain carries TRBV5-5 and TRBJ2-6, with 8 bases fitting TRBD1. The CDR3 sequence is 17 residues long. CDR1 and CDR2 from the germline V gene are SGHKS and YYEKEE (reference sequence). V trimming: 4 bases; J trimming: 3 bases; junction bases outside the gene matches: 9. CDR3 coding DNA: TGTGCCAGCAGCCCAGGGGGCGGGACTGGTGGGGCCAACGTCCTGACTTTC. It yields the protein CASSPGGGTGGANVLTF.